This T cell receptor beta chain was profiled in a study of OX40 agonist ivuxolimab in advanced cancers. Study outcomes and limitations: In the 0.1-3.0 mg/kg groups, partial responders showed among the lowest expansion.

Germline CDR1 and CDR2: SGHVS and FQNEAQ. The CDR3 runs to 14 residues. Deletions cut 1 base from V and 7 bases from J, with 11 bases between. On this clone itself: Its antigen is not known.

Clones were sequenced by immunoSEQ multiplex PCR, and TCRdb holds only the in-frame ones, with some missing. The sample lists tens of thousands of clones, roughly 77% occurring once. The chain uses TRBV7-8 and TRBJ2-4; D ambiguous. The material sequenced was CD4+ or CD8+ T cells sorted from blood, taken in a trial of the OX40 agonist ivuxolimab. The origin of this receptor is an adult with an advanced solid tumor such as melanoma, head and neck, liver or kidney cancer. The CDR3 here is CASSLGDLGNIQYF. The CDR3 nucleotides are TGTGCCAGCAGCTTAGGTGATTTGGGGAACATTCAGTACTTC.